One TCR beta chain is described in this entry. V was cut by 2 bases and J by 6 bases, with 14 bases left in between. From germline, CDR1 is SGDLS and CDR2 YYNGEE. CDR3 length: 14 amino acids. This entry comes from a study of cytomegalovirus exposure and HLA in healthy donors. This table comes from immunoSEQ multiplex PCR, and its TCRdb copy is limited to in-frame clones, with some not included. The sample has 150,000 to 200,000 clones; about 83% are singletons. Sequenced material: PBMCs. The rearrangement links TRBV9 to TRBJ1-2; possible D gene TRBD1, 5 bases. This clonotype was sampled from a woman in her thirties in good health and CMV-seronegative. The CDR3 nucleotides read TGTGCCAGCAGCGTCCTGAATGGGGGGGATGGCTACACCTTC. Its translation: CASSVLNGGDGYTF. Variable domain in full (rest from reference TRBV9 and TRBJ1-2): DSGVTQTPKHLITATGQRVTLRCSPRSGDLSVYWYQQSLDQGLQFLIQYYNGEERAKGNILERFSAQQFPDLHSELNLSSLELGDSALYFCASSVLNGGDGYTFGSGTRLTVV.